This passage covers 24 T cell receptor beta chains from one sample sequenced in a study of cytomegalovirus exposure and HLA in healthy donors. PCR was performed using 60 Vbeta and 13 Jbeta primers. Here immunoSEQ multiplex PCR was the method, and the copy in TCRdb shows in-frame clones only, minus some. The sample records over 150,000 clones, around 80% being singletons. Sequenced input: PBMCs. The receptors stem from a woman aged 50 to 60 in good health and CMV-seropositive.

This chain joins TRBV19 and TRBJ1-5, with 12 bases fitting TRBD1. The CDR3 has 15 residues. In germline, CDR1 is LNHDA, CDR2 SQIVND (reference sequence). V lost 9 bases to trimming and J lost 2 bases; unmatched junction nucleotides: 5. The CDR3 DNA reads as TGTGCCAGCCGGGACAGGGGGCTCGGCAATCAGCCCCAGCATTTT. Protein sequence: CASRDRGLGNQPQHF. The complete variable domain, with remaining parts taken from reference TRBV19 and TRBJ1-5, reads DGGITQSPKYLFRKEGQNVTLSCEQNLNHDAMYWYRQDPGQGLRLIYYSQIVNDFQKGDIAEGYSVSREKKESFPLTVTSAQKNPTAFYLCASRDRGLGNQPQHFGDGTRLSIL.

This clone has only one observation. J is TRBJ2-7 and V is TRBV6-5; TRBD1 is a possible D gene (6 bases). This CDR3 is 14 amino acids long. Germline V gene data show CDR1 as MNHEY and CDR2 as SVGAGI. V lost 6 bases to trimming and J lost 4 bases, with 16 bases between them. This CDR3 is CASRPQGFGYEQYF. For the CDR3, the DNA is TGTGCCAGCAGACCTCAGGGGTTTGGGTACGAGCAGTACTTC.

The genes are TRBV5-1 and TRBJ2-3; tentative D call: TRBD1 (5 bases). Germline loops: CDR1 SGHRS, CDR2 YFSETQ. CDR3 length: 16 residues. The V end lost 2 bases, the J end lost 1 base, and 14 bases lay between the germline ends. CDR3: CASSFRQGQGTDTQYF. The CDR3 bases are TGCGCCAGCAGCTTCCGTCAGGGCCAGGGCACAGATACGCAGTATTTT.

This sequence joins TRBV7-3 and TRBJ2-7, with D tentatively TRBD1 (6 bases). V was pared by 3 bases and J by 1 base, with 13 bases between. The CDR3 has 15 amino acids. CDR1 SGHTA and CDR2 FQGTGA come from the germline V gene. CDR3 loop: CASSLDRTKSYEQYF. The CDR3 bases are TGTGCCAGCAGCTTGGACAGAACTAAATCCTACGAGCAGTACTTC.

The rearrangement links TRBV7-2 to TRBJ1-5, with D tentatively TRBD1 (6 bases). Deletions cut 1 base from V and 0 bases from J, with 16 bases between. This CDR3 is 18 amino acids long. Looked up from germline, CDR1 is SGHTA and CDR2 is FQGNSA. The CDR3 sequence: CASSLVGGALNSNQPQHF. The CDR3 DNA follows: TGTGCCAGCAGCTTAGTAGGGGGGGCCCTCAATAGCAATCAGCCCCAGCATTTT.

The chain recombines TRBV5-6 with TRBJ2-1; D remains unclear. With 0 bases removed from V and 6 bases from J, the gap between germline ends came to 4 bases. The CDR3 sequence is 12 residues long. CDR1 SGHDT and CDR2 YYEEEE come from the germline V gene. CDR3 nucleotide sequence: TGTGCCAGCAGCTTGGTAGTCAATGAGCAGTTCTTC. This gives the protein CASSLVVNEQFF.

The rearrangement uses TRBV9 and TRBJ1-1, with TRBD1 as a possible D gene (5 bases). V shed 4 bases and J shed 4 bases, with 14 bases lying between them. The CDR3 is 14 amino acids. Germline values: CDR1 SGDLS, CDR2 YYNGEE. CDR3 DNA sequence: TGTGCCAGCAGCCAGGGAAGGAGTGGCACTGAAGCTTTCTTT. Translated, it gives CASSQGRSGTEAFF.

The J gene is TRBJ2-1, the V gene TRBV7-2; a weak D match, TRBD2 (5 bases). From germline, CDR1 is SGHTA and CDR2 FQGNSA. Between the trimmed V and J ends, which lost 1 base and 5 bases, there was a span of 12 bases. The CDR3 has 15 residues. The DNA of the CDR3 is TGTGCCAGCAGCTTAGGCTTAGCGAAGAACAATGAGCAGTTCTTC. Its protein is CASSLGLAKNNEQFF.

This clone was observed a single time. This rearrangement joins TRBV27 to TRBJ2-3, with D tentatively TRBD1 (6 bases). The CDR3 is 16 amino acids. Deletions cut 2 bases from V and 2 bases from J, with 14 bases between. Germline CDR1 reads MNHEY; CDR2 reads SMNVEV (reference sequence). CDR3 DNA: TGTGCCAGCAGTTTAGGGACCGGACAGACCACAGATACGCAGTATTTT. Protein: CASSLGTGQTTDTQYF.

This clone has just one count. The chain combines TRBV5-6 with TRBJ1-2; D ambiguous. The V end was cut by 0 bases, the J end by 1 base, with 7 bases between. The germline CDR1 and CDR2 sequences are SGHDT and YYEEEE. The CDR3 is 14 amino acids. The CDR3 spells CASSLERINYGYTF. In DNA, the CDR3 is TGTGCCAGCAGCTTGGAGCGAATTAACTATGGCTACACCTTC.

This sequence joins TRBV28 and TRBJ2-2; 8 nucleotides align to TRBD1. CDR3 length: 16 amino acids. From germline, CDR1 is MDHEN and CDR2 SYDVKM. V was pared by 7 bases and J by 5 bases, with 12 bases of the junction left unmatched. The CDR3: CASKEAGGAGTGELFF. The CDR3 DNA follows: TGTGCCAGCAAAGAGGCAGGGGGCGCAGGAACCGGGGAGCTGTTTTTT.

This clone was seen a few times. The chain links TRBV20-1 to TRBJ1-5, with D unresolved. The CDR3 contains 11 residues. Germline loops: CDR1 DFQATT, CDR2 SNEGSKA (reference sequence). Deletions cut 4 bases from V and 11 bases from J, with 12 bases between. CDR3 residues: CSATAPRAQHF. As DNA, the CDR3 is TGCAGTGCTACGGCCCCTAGAGCCCAGCATTTT.

This clone was counted a few times. The V call is TRBV7-2, the J call TRBJ2-1, with 8 bases that match TRBD2. V gave up 5 bases and J gave up 7 bases; unmatched junction bases: 16. Germline CDR1 reads SGHTA; CDR2 reads FQGNSA. The CDR3 contains 17 residues. CDR3 protein: CASSPRGAGESRNEQFF. In nucleotides, the CDR3 is TGTGCCAGCAGCCCCCGGGGAGCGGGAGAGTCAAGGAATGAGCAGTTCTTC. The whole variable domain, filled in from reference TRBV7-2 and TRBJ2-1, reads GAGVSQSPSNKVTEKGKDVELRCDPISGHTALYWYRQSLGQGLEFLIYFQGNSAPDKSGLPSDRFSAERTGGSVSTLTIQRTQQEDSAVYLCASSPRGAGESRNEQFFGPGTRLTVL.

The J gene is TRBJ2-7, the V gene TRBV7-3; maybe TRBD1 (5 bases). Trimming pared 2 bases from V and 5 bases from J, leaving 13 bases between. The CDR3 totals 14 residues. Germline V gene data show CDR1 as SGHTA and CDR2 as FQGTGA. The CDR3 nucleotides are TGTGCCAGCAGCTTACAGGGTGTTAGGGACGAGCAGTACTTC. Its translation: CASSLQGVRDEQYF.

In this sample, this clone turned up once. This chain uses TRBV4-2 with TRBJ2-1, with 9 positions matching TRBD2. V shed 4 bases, J shed 4 bases, and the junction held 17 bases outside the gene matches. Germline V gives CDR1 LGHNA, CDR2 YNFKEQ. The length of the CDR3 is 19 residues. This CDR3 is CASSRRFLAGRPPYNEQFF. The CDR3 nucleotides read TGTGCCAGCAGCCGAAGATTCCTAGCGGGGCGTCCCCCTTACAATGAGCAGTTCTTC.

The chain joins TRBV30 to TRBJ1-1; 7 positions agree with TRBD1. Germline assignment: CDR1 GTSNPN and CDR2 SVGIG (reference sequence). The CDR3 spans 13 residues. V trimming: 6 bases; J trimming: 3 bases; junction bases outside the gene matches: 7. CDR3 sequence reads: CACRTGSYTEAFF. In nucleotides, the CDR3 is TGTGCCTGCAGGACAGGATCGTACACTGAAGCTTTCTTT.

V gene TRBV29-1 combines with J gene TRBJ2-7, with TRBD2 as a possible D gene (5 bases). Germline V lookup: CDR1 SQVTM, CDR2 ANQGSEA. This CDR3 spans 14 amino acids. The V and J ends lost 4 bases and 6 bases respectively, with 19 bases between them. CDR3 sequence: CSVGNPGDGVEQYF. The CDR3 nucleotides are TGCAGCGTTGGTAATCCCGGGGATGGGGTCGAGCAGTACTTC.

The rearrangement links TRBV11-2 to TRBJ2-1; TRBD2 agrees at 10 bases. With 3 bases clipped from V and 3 bases from J, the junction kept 5 bases outside the gene matches. Germline V gene data show CDR1 as SGHAT and CDR2 as FQNNGV. This CDR3 has 16 residues. CDR3 sequence: CASSLGRTSGYNEQFF. CDR3 sequence (DNA): TGTGCCAGCAGCTTGGGAAGGACTAGCGGCTACAATGAGCAGTTCTTC.

Concerning this clone: Compared with germline, one end of the junction differs, possibly owing to a read error. This CDR3 is also generated by other DNA sequences in the sample. The J gene is TRBJ2-7, the V gene TRBV7-8; 9 bases map to TRBD2. This CDR3 region has 14 residues. Germline CDR1 SGHVS, CDR2 FQNEAQ. In nucleotides, the CDR3 is TGTGCCAGCAGCCCAGCGGGAGGATCCTATGAGCAGTACTTC. Amino acid sequence: CASSPAGGSYEQYF.

V gene TRBV28 combines with J gene TRBJ1-1, with 11 positions matching TRBD1. Per germline, CDR1 MDHEN and CDR2 SYDVKM. The CDR3 is 15 amino acids. Trimming took 6 bases from V and 8 from J; bases not matched to a gene: 11. CDR3 protein: CASRDTGTGGLEAFF. The CDR3 DNA reads TGTGCCAGCAGGGACACCGGGACAGGGGGGCTAGAAGCTTTCTTT.

The count of this clone is one. Germline and junction disagree at one end, which may indicate a read error. The rearrangement links TRBV7-9 to TRBJ2-5; TRBD2 matches 15 bases. CDR3 length: 17 amino acids. Per the germline V gene, CDR1 is SEHNR and CDR2 is FQNEAQ (reference sequence). CDR3 protein: CSSSSGLAGGGRETQYF. The CDR3 region has the DNA TGTTCCAGCAGCTCGGGACTAGCGGGAGGAGGGAGGGAGACCCAGTACTTC.

The chain joins TRBV27 to TRBJ2-1, with D possibly matching TRBD2 (5 bases). CDR1 MNHEY and CDR2 SMNVEV come from the germline V gene (reference sequence). CDR3 length: 12 amino acids. V lost 5 bases to trimming and J lost 6 bases, with 8 bases between them. CDR3 amino acids: CASSQRSNEQFF. The CDR3 bases are TGTGCCAGCAGTCAGCGGAGCAATGAGCAGTTCTTC.

The DNA of the CDR3 is TGTGCCAGCAGCCCAGGGGGTGCGGGTCTTGCCTATGGCTACACCTTC. Protein product: CASSPGGAGLAYGYTF. The chain has TRBV11-1 and TRBJ1-2; 7 bases are a match to TRBD1. CDR1 is SGHAT and CDR2 is FQDESV in the germline V gene (reference sequence). The CDR3 is 16 residues long. Unmatched junction bases numbered 13, after V lost 5 bases and J lost 4 bases.

The rearrangement joins TRBV28 to TRBJ2-3; a weak D match, TRBD2 (6 bases). The V and J ends lost 6 bases and 1 base respectively, with 11 bases between them. Germline lookup yields CDR1 MDHEN and CDR2 SYDVKM. There are 14 residues in the CDR3. The CDR3: CASSLGTGTDTQYF. The CDR3 bases are TGTGCCAGCAGCCTCGGGACTGGCACAGATACGCAGTATTTT. The complete variable domain, with remaining parts taken from reference TRBV28 and TRBJ2-3, reads DVKVTQSSRYLVKRTGEKVFLECVQDMDHENMFWYRQDPGLGLRLIYFSYDVKMKEKGDIPEGYSVSREKKERFSLILESASTNQTSMYLCASSLGTGTDTQYFGPGTRLTVL.